This entry lists 16 T cell receptor beta chains sequenced from one sample in a study of cytomegalovirus exposure and HLA in healthy donors (dated by TCRdb to 2016 to 2017). Libraries came from the immunoSEQ multiplex PCR assay. For the multiplex PCR, a mixture combining 60 forward primers for TCR Vbeta segments and 13 reverse primers for TCR Jbeta segments was used. TCRdb obtained this table from immuneACCESS and retained in-frame rearrangements with V and J assigned. These tables miss some clones; where compared with another copy, unresolved V genes account for less than half of the shortfall, and the remainder is unexplained. A total of about 160,000 clones appear in this sample, 80% of them only once. Of the sample, about 4.8% falls within the top ten clones. Source material: PBMCs. The receptors originated from a young man in good health and CMV-seronegative.

The chain combines TRBV2 with TRBJ1-5, with TRBD1 identical over 8 bases. Germline V gene data show CDR1 as SNHLY and CDR2 as FYNNEI. The ends lost 5 bases at V and 2 bases at J; junction bases unmatched: 2. This CDR3 contains 14 residues. DNA of the CDR3: TGTGCCAGCAGTTGGGACAGGCGCAATCAGCCCCAGCATTTT. Its translation: CASSWDRRNQPQHF.

The V call is TRBV10-2, the J call TRBJ1-5, with 7 bases matching TRBD1. Germline values: CDR1 WSHSY, CDR2 SAAADI. V shed 0 bases and J 7 bases; nucleotides not matched to a gene: 6. The CDR3 is 15 residues long. DNA of the CDR3: TGCGCCAGCAGTGAGTCGAAAGGGGGCGTACAGCCCCAGCATTTT. Translating gives CASSESKGGVQPQHF.

The gene calls are TRBV11-1 and TRBJ2-7, with 7 nucleotides matching TRBD2. V trimming: 1 base; J trimming: 6 bases; junction bases outside the gene matches: 9. Germline-derived CDR1 and CDR2 are SGHAT and FQDESV (reference sequence). CDR3 length: 15 amino acids. As DNA, the CDR3 is TGTGCCAGCAGCTTAGACCGATTTGGGGGGGGCGAGCAGTACTTC. It is translated as CASSLDRFGGGEQYF.

The chain links TRBV28 to TRBJ2-7, with 7 nucleotides matching TRBD1. Germline V gives CDR1 MDHEN, CDR2 SYDVKM. The V segment lost 5 bases and the J segment 2 bases; nucleotides outside the gene matches: 3. The CDR3 sequence is 13 residues long. Here the CDR3 DNA reads TGTGCCAGCAGTCGGGACAGTGCCTACGAGCAGTACTTC. Encoded protein: CASSRDSAYEQYF. The complete variable domain, with remaining parts taken from reference TRBV28 and TRBJ2-7, reads DVKVTQSSRYLVKRTGEKVFLECVQDMDHENMFWYRQDPGLGLRLIYFSYDVKMKEKGDIPEGYSVSREKKERFSLILESASTNQTSMYLCASSRDSAYEQYFGPGTRLTVT.

CDR3: CASSQLAGGSVEQYF. The DNA of the CDR3 is TGTGCCAGCAGCCAACTAGCGGGAGGATCGGTAGAGCAGTACTTC. The V gene is TRBV14, the J gene TRBJ2-5, with TRBD2 identical over 11 bases. CDR1 and CDR2 from the germline V gene are SGHDN and FVKESK. The CDR3 runs to 15 residues. Unmatched junction bases numbered 10, after V lost 2 bases and J lost 11 bases. Full variable domain (missing parts from reference TRBV14 and TRBJ2-5): EAGVTQFPSHSVIEKGQTVTLRCDPISGHDNLYWYRRVMGKEIKFLLHFVKESKQDESGMPNNRFLAERTGGTYSTLKVQPAELEDSGVYFCASSQLAGGSVEQYFGPGTRLLVL.

The chain employs TRBV28 and TRBJ1-6; D perhaps matches TRBD1 (5 bases). Germline V lookup: CDR1 MDHEN, CDR2 SYDVKM. Deletions cut 2 bases from V and 3 bases from J, with 8 bases between. The CDR3 extends over 15 amino acids. The CDR3 DNA sequence: TGTGCCAGCAGTTTACCACAGGTCTATAATTCACCCCTCCACTTT. This translates into CASSLPQVYNSPLHF.

The chain recombines TRBV21-1 with TRBJ1-4. TRBV21-1 constitutes a pseudogene. This CDR3 contains 13 residues. CDR3 DNA: TGTGCCAGCAGCAAGGGGGAGGGTGAAAAACTGTTTTTT. It codes for CASSKGEGEKLFF.

V gene TRBV6-5 combines with J gene TRBJ1-3; the D is unclear. The CDR3 loop spans 15 amino acids. Trimming pared 8 bases from V and 2 bases from J, leaving 16 bases between. Germline CDR1 is MNHEY and CDR2 is SVGAGI. CDR3 sequence (DNA): TGTGCCAGCGGGCAACGGATGGCGACTGGAAACACCATATATTTT. Its protein product is CASGQRMATGNTIYF.

The chain combines TRBV4-3 with TRBJ2-7; TRBD1 might be the D (5 bases). Trimming left V 4 bases short and J 3 bases short, with 22 bases between. Germline V gene sequence: CDR1 LGHNA, CDR2 YSLEER. This CDR3 is built from 17 residues. This CDR3 reads CASSLDWQGSLIYEQYF. CDR3 coding DNA: TGCGCCAGCAGCCTAGATTGGCAGGGTTCACTTATCTACGAGCAGTACTTC.

The chain employs TRBV28 and TRBJ1-2; a possible D gene is TRBD1 (5 bases). V lost 5 bases and J 4 bases, leaving 14 bases between the germline ends. CDR1 and CDR2 (germline): MDHEN, SYDVKM. This CDR3 spans 14 amino acids. CDR3 nucleotide sequence: TGTGCCAGCAGTGGGGGGTGGGGTGGCTATGGCTACACCTTC. Its protein product is CASSGGWGGYGYTF.

This clone was counted between two and nine times. Germline is not matched at one junction end, which may reflect a read error. V and J are TRBV7-9 and TRBJ1-2; D gene ambiguous. From germline, CDR1 is SEHNR and CDR2 FQNEAQ (reference sequence). The CDR3 loop spans 15 amino acids. CDR3 protein: CSSSSFTSASYGYTF. The CDR3 DNA reads TGTTCCAGCAGCTCCTTTACATCAGCGTCTTATGGCTACACCTTC. Supplemented by reference TRBV7-9 and TRBJ1-2, the full variable domain reads DTGVSQNPRHKITKRGQNVTFRCDPISEHNRLYWYRQTLGQGPEFLTYFQNEAQLEKSRLLSDRFSAERPKGSFSTLEIQRTEQGDSAMYLCSSSSFTSASYGYTFGSGTRLTVV.

This CDR3 is CASSLRTPSYEQYF. The CDR3 DNA reads TGTGCCAGCAGCTTGAGGACTCCCTCCTACGAGCAGTACTTC. The chain couples TRBV5-4 to TRBJ2-7; D might be TRBD2 (5 bases). CDR1 and CDR2 (germline): SGHNT, YYREEE (reference sequence). V was clipped by 1 base and J by 0 bases, with 8 bases between them. This CDR3 comprises 14 residues.

The genes are TRBV19 and TRBJ1-1; D is uncertain. The CDR3 loop spans 14 amino acids. Germline CDR1 reads LNHDA; CDR2 reads SQIVND (reference sequence). Trimming left V 8 bases short and J 5 bases short, with 18 bases between. In DNA form, the CDR3 reads TGTGCCAGTCGACAAAGGACGGGAGGGACTGAAGCTTTCTTT. Residues: CASRQRTGGTEAFF.

The chain recombines TRBV2 with TRBJ2-1; 8 positions match TRBD1. Looked up from germline, CDR1 is SNHLY and CDR2 is FYNNEI. The V segment lost 6 bases and the J segment 4 bases; nucleotides outside the gene matches: 5. The CDR3 loop spans 14 amino acids. The CDR3 DNA is TGTGCCAGCAGACCCCGGGACAGGTACAATGAGCAGTTCTTC. Translated: CASRPRDRYNEQFF. Full variable domain (missing parts from reference TRBV2 and TRBJ2-1): EPEVTQTPSHQVTQMGQEVILRCVPISNHLYFYWYRQILGQKVEFLVSFYNNEISEKSEIFDDQFSVERPDGSNFTLKIRSTKLEDSAMYFCASRPRDRYNEQFFGPGTRLTVL.

The chain has TRBV30 and TRBJ1-5, with D maybe TRBD1 (5 bases). Germline V gives CDR1 GTSNPN, CDR2 SVGIG (reference sequence). The CDR3 consists of 14 residues. V gave up 2 bases and J gave up 5 bases, with 13 bases separating them. CDR3 bases: TGTGCCTGGAGTTCCTCTTGGGGGGATCAGCCCCAGCATTTT. It specifies CAWSSSWGDQPQHF.

V and J are TRBV27 and TRBJ2-7; TRBD1 matches at 8 bases. CDR1 is MNHEY and CDR2 is SMNVEV in the germline V gene (reference sequence). J lost 1 base, V lost 8 bases, and 1 base had no gene match. The CDR3 is 12 amino acids. The DNA of the CDR3 is TGTGCCAGCGGGACAGGTTCCTACGAGCAGTACTTC. This sequence encodes CASGTGSYEQYF.